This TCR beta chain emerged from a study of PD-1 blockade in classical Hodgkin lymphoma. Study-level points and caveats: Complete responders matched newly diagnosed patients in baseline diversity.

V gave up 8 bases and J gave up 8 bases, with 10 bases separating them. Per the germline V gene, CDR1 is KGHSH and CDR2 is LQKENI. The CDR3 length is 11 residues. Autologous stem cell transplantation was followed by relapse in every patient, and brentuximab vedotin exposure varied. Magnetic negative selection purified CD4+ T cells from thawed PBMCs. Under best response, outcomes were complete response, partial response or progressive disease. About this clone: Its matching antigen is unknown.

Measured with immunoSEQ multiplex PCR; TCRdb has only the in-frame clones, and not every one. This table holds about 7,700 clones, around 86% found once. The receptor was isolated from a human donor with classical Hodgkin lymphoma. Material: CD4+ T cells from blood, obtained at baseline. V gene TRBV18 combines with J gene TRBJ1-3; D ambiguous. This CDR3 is CASAQLDTIYF. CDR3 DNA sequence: TGTGCCAGCGCCCAACTGGACACCATATATTTT. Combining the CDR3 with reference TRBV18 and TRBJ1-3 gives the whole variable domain NAGVMQNPRHLVRRRGQEARLRCSPMKGHSHVYWYRQLPEEGLKFMVYLQKENIIDESGMPKERFSAEFPKEGPSILRIQQVVRGDSAAYFCASAQLDTIYFGEGSWLTVV.